The TCR beta chain described here comes from a study of blood T cell repertoires in COVID-19. Across the study: Researchers got acute and convalescent COVID-19 samples from the United States, Italy and Spain.

CDR1 and CDR2 from the germline V gene are SGHTA and FQGTGA. Trimming removed 0 bases from V and 5 bases from J, with 10 bases in between. The CDR3 sequence is 15 residues long. Assay used: immunoSEQ multiplex PCR; TCRdb lists only in-frame clones, some missing. The sample lists approximately 60,000 clones, around 73% occurring once. The gene calls are TRBV7-3 and TRBJ2-2; D might be TRBD2 (5 bases). Sequences were obtained from peripheral blood. The receptor was isolated from a man between 60 and 75 years old with COVID-19, enrolled during active disease. The CDR3 is CASSLTVSGTGELFF. CDR3 bases: TGTGCCAGCAGCTTAACAGTTTCGGGGACCGGGGAGCTGTTTTTT.